This T cell receptor (beta chain) was identified during a study of CD8+CD57+ T cells in acquired aplastic anemia. Looking at the study overall: CD4+ and CD8+ cells, once sorted, gave DNA averaging around 3.4 ug.

On this clonotype itself: Its target is not known.

Germline V gene lookup returns CDR1 ENHRY and CDR2 SYGVKD. Trimming took off 9 bases at V and 7 bases at J, with 13 bases between the two ends. This CDR3 has 13 amino acids. Patients sequenced had flow cytometry evidence of CD8+CD57+ cell expansion. Each patient had severe acquired aplastic anemia. All patients were therapy-naive when blood was sampled. Overall study findings and caveats: Around 29 CD8+ CDR3 sequences were shared between patients and controls.

TCR beta VDJ combinations and CDR3 sequences were profiled from genomic DNA. TCRdb re-called the reads through MiXCR, storing one row per CDR3 protein. The sample holds around 170,000 distinct CDR3 sequences, 40% to 50% seen once. This chain joins TRBV10-3 and TRBJ1-6, with D perhaps matching TRBD1 (5 bases). Sequenced input: sorted CD4+, CD8+, or CD8+CD57+ T cells (not recorded which) from PBMCs. The receptor comes from a human donor with aplastic anemia. CDR3 amino acids: CAIAGPGNSPLHF. Here the CDR3 DNA reads TGTGCCATAGCGGGGCCAGGGAATTCACCCCTCCACTTT.